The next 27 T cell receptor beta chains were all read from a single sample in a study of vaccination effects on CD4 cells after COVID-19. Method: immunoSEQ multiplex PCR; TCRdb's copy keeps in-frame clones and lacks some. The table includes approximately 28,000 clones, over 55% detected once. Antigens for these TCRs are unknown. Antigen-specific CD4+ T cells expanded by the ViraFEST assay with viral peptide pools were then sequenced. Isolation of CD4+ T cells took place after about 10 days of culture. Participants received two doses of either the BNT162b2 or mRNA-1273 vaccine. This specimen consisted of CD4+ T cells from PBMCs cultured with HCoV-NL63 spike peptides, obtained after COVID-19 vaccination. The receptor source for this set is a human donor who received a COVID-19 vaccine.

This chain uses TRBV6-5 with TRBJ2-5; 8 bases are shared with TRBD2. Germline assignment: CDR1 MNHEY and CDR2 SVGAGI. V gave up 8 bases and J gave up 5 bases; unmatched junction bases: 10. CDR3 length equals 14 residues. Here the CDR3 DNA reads TGTGCCAGCGCGGCGGGGGGAGTGGTGGAGACCCAGTACTTC. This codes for CASAAGGVVETQYF.

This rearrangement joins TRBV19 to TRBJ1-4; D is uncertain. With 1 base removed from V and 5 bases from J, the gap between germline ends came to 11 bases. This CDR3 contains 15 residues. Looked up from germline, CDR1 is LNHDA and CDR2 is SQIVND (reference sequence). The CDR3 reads CASSIVQSLNEKLFF. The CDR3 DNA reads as TGTGCCAGTAGTATAGTGCAGTCGTTAAATGAAAAACTGTTTTTT.

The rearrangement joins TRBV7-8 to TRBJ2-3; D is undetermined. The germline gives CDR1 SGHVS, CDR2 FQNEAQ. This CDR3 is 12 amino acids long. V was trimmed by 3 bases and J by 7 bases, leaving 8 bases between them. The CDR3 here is CASSFSGNTQYF. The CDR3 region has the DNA TGTGCCAGCAGCTTTTCGGGCAATACGCAGTATTTT.

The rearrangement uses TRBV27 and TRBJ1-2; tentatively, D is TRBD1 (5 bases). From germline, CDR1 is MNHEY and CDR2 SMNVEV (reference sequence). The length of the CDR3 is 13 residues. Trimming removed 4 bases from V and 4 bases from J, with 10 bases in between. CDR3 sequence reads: CASSSGTVYGYTF. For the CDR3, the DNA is TGTGCCAGCAGTTCCGGGACGGTCTATGGCTACACCTTC.

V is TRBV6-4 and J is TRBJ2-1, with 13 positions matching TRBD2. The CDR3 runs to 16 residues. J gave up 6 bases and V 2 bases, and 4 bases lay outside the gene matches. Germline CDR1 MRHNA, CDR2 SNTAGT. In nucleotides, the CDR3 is TGTGCCAGCAGTGACATGGGGACTAGCGGGATCAATGAGCAGTTCTTC. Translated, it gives CASSDMGTSGINEQFF.

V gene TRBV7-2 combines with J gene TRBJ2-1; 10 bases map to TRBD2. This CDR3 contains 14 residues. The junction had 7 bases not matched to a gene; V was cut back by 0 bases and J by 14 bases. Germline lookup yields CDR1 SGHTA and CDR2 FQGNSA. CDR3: CASSLAASGSMEFF. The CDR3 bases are TGTGCCAGCAGCTTAGCGGCTAGCGGGAGCATGGAGTTCTTC.

The CDR3 reads CASSEGGANTQYF. CDR3 bases: TGCGCCAGCAGTGAGGGGGGGGCAAATACGCAGTATTTT. The V and J genes are TRBV10-1 and TRBJ2-3, with D tentatively TRBD2 (7 bases). The CDR3 covers 13 residues. Trimming took off 2 bases at V and 7 bases at J, with 10 bases between the two ends. From germline, CDR1 is WNHNN and CDR2 SYGVQD (reference sequence).

The CDR3 nucleotides are TGTGCCAGTAGTACGGACAGGGGTTCGATCTCTGGAAACACCATATATTTT. Its protein is CASSTDRGSISGNTIYF. The V call is TRBV19, the J call TRBJ1-3, with 9 bases aligning to TRBD1. V lost 4 bases to trimming and J lost 0 bases; unmatched junction nucleotides: 7. CDR1 and CDR2 (germline): LNHDA, SQIVND (reference sequence). This CDR3 is 17 amino acids long.

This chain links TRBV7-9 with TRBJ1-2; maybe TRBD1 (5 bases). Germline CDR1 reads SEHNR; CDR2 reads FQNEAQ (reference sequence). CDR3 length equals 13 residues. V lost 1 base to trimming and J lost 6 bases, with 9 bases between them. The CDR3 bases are TGTGCCAGCAGCTTAGATTGGGGGGATGGCTACACCTTC. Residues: CASSLDWGDGYTF. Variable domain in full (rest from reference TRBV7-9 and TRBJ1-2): DTGVSQNPRHKITKRGQNVTFRCDPISEHNRLYWYRQTLGQGPEFLTYFQNEAQLEKSRLLSDRFSAERPKGSFSTLEIQRTEQGDSAMYLCASSLDWGDGYTFGSGTRLTVV.

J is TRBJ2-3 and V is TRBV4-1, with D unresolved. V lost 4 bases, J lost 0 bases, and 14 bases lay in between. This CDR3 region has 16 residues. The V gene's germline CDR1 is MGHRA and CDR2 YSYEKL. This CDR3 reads CASSPLISSSTDTQYF. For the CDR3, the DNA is TGCGCCAGCAGCCCCCTTATTTCTTCTAGCACAGATACGCAGTATTTT.

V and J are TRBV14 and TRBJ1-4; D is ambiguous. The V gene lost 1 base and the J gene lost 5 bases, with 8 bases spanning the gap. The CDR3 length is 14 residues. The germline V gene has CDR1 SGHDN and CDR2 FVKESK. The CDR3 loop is CASSQGLKNEKLFF. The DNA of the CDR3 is TGTGCCAGCAGCCAAGGGTTGAAGAATGAAAAACTGTTTTTT. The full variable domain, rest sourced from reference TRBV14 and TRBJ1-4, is EAGVTQFPSHSVIEKGQTVTLRCDPISGHDNLYWYRRVMGKEIKFLLHFVKESKQDESGMPNNRFLAERTGGTYSTLKVQPAELEDSGVYFCASSQGLKNEKLFFGSGTQLSVL.

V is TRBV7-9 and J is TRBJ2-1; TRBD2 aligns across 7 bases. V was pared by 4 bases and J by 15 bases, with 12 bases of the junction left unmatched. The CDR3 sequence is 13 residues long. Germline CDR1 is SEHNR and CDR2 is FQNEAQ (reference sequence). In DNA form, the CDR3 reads TGTGCCAGCAGCTACATCGGACTAGGAGAAGCGTTCTTC. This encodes CASSYIGLGEAFF.

CDR3 region: CASSEAGYTDTQYF. In DNA form, the CDR3 reads TGTGCCAGCAGTGAGGCGGGGTACACAGATACGCAGTATTTT. The V gene is TRBV25-1, the J gene TRBJ2-3, with D perhaps matching TRBD2 (6 bases). Between the trimmed V and J ends, which lost 3 bases and 2 bases, there was a span of 9 bases. The CDR3 is 14 amino acids. Germline loops: CDR1 MGHDK, CDR2 SYGVNS. The variable domain in full, completed from reference TRBV25-1 and TRBJ2-3, reads EADIYQTPRYLVIGTGKKITLECSQTMGHDKMYWYQQDPGMELHLIHYSYGVNSTEKGDLSSESTVSRIRTEHFPLTLESARPSHTSQYLCASSEAGYTDTQYFGPGTRLTVL.

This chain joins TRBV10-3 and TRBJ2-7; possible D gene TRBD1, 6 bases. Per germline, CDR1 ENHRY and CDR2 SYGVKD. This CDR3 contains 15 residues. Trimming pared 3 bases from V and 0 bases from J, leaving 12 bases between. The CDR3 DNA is TGTGCCATCAGTGAAAGGACAGCCAGCTCCTACGAGCAGTACTTC. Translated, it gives CAISERTASSYEQYF.

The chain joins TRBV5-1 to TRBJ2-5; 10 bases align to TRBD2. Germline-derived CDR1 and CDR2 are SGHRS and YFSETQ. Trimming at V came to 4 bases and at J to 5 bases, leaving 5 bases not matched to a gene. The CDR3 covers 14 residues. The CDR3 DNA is TGCGCCAGCAGCCAGGGACTAGCGTTTGAGACCCAGTACTTC. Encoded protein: CASSQGLAFETQYF. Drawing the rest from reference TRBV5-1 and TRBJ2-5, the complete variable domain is KAGVTQTPRYLIKTRGQQVTLSCSPISGHRSVSWYQQTPGQGLQFLFEYFSETQRNKGNFPGRFSGRQFSNSRSEMNVSTLELGDSALYLCASSQGLAFETQYFGPGTRLLVL.

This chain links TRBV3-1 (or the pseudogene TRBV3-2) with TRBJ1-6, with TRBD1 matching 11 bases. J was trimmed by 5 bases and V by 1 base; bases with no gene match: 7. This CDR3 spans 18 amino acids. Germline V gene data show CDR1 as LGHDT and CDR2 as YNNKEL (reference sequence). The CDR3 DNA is TGTGCCAGCAGCCAAGGGTGGACAGGGGGCTTCCATAATTCACCCCTCCACTTT. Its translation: CASSQGWTGGFHNSPLHF.

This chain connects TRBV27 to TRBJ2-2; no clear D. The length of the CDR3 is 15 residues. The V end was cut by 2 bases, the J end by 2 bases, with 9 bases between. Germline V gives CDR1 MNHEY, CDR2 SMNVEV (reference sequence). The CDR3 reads CASSLNFLNTGELFF. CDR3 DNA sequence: TGTGCCAGCAGTTTAAACTTCCTAAACACCGGGGAGCTGTTTTTT.

CDR3 in amino acids: CASSTQGIGSYEQYF. CDR3 nucleotides: TGTGCCAGTAGTACACAGGGAATCGGGTCCTACGAGCAGTACTTC. J is TRBJ2-7 and V is TRBV19; weak D call: TRBD1 (6 bases). V was shortened by 4 bases and J by 1 base, with 14 bases between the two germline ends. Germline CDR1 reads LNHDA; CDR2 reads SQIVND (reference sequence). CDR3 length equals 15 residues.

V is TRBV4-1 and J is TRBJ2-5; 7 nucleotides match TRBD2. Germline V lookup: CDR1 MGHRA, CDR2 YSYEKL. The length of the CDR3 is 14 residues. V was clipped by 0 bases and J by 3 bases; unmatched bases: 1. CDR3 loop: CASSQDRGEETQYF. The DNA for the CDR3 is TGCGCCAGCAGCCAAGATCGGGGGGAAGAGACCCAGTACTTC.

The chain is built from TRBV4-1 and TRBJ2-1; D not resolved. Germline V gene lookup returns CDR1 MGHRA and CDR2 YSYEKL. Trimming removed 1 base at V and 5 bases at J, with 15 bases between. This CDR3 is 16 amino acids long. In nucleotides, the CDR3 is TGCGCCAGCAGCCAAGGGGATGGTTGGAGTCACAATGAGCAGTTCTTC. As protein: CASSQGDGWSHNEQFF.

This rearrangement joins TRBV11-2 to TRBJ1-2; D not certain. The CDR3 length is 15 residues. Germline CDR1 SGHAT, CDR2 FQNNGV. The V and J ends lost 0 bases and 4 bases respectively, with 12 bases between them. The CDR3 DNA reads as TGTGCCAGCAGCTTAGATCCGACTGCCCTCTATGGCTACACCTTC. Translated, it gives CASSLDPTALYGYTF.

The CDR3 DNA is TGCGCCAGCAGCTTGATTGTTTTAACAGGGACCTACACCGGGGAGCTGTTTTTT. It codes for CASSLIVLTGTYTGELFF. The chain recombines TRBV5-1 with TRBJ2-2, with TRBD1 as a possible D gene (6 bases). V lost 1 base and J 3 bases, leaving 19 bases between the germline ends. The CDR3 has 18 residues. Germline-derived CDR1 and CDR2 are SGHRS and YFSETQ. Supplemented by reference TRBV5-1 and TRBJ2-2, the full variable domain reads KAGVTQTPRYLIKTRGQQVTLSCSPISGHRSVSWYQQTPGQGLQFLFEYFSETQRNKGNFPGRFSGRQFSNSRSEMNVSTLELGDSALYLCASSLIVLTGTYTGELFFGEGSRLTVL.

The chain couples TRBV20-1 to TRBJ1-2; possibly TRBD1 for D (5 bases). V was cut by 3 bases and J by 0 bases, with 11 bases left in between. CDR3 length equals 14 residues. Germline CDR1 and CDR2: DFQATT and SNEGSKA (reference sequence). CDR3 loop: CSASVGGTNYGYTF. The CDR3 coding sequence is TGCAGTGCTAGTGTGGGGGGAACTAACTATGGCTACACCTTC.

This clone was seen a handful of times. The CDR3 nucleotides are TGTGCCAGGGAAGGGACAAAAGCCGGGGAGCTGTTTTTT. Translating gives CAREGTKAGELFF. The rearrangement joins TRBV19 to TRBJ2-2; tentatively, D is TRBD1 (6 bases). Deletions cut 9 bases from V and 6 bases from J, with 14 bases between. The length of the CDR3 is 13 residues. The V gene's germline CDR1 is LNHDA and CDR2 SQIVND (reference sequence).

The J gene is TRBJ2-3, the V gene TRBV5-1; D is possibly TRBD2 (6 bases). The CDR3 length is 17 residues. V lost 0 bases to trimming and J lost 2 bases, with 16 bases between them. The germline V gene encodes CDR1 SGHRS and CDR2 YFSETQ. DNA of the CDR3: TGCGCCAGCAGCTTGGTTGGGCTAGCGCATGACACAGATACGCAGTATTTT. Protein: CASSLVGLAHDTDTQYF.

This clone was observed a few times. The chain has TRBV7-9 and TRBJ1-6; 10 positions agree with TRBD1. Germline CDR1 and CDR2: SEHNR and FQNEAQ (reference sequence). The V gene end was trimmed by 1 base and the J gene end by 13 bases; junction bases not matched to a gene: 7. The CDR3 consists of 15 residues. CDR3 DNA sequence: TGTGCCAGCAGCTTAGGGGGGACAGGGGTTTTTCCCCTCCACTTT. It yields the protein CASSLGGTGVFPLHF.

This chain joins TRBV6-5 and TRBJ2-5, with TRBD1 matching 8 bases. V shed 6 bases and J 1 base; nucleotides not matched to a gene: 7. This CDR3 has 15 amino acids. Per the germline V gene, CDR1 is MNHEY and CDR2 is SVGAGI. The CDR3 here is CASSTLQGVQETQYF. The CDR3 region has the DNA TGTGCCAGCAGCACCTTACAGGGGGTCCAAGAGACCCAGTACTTC.